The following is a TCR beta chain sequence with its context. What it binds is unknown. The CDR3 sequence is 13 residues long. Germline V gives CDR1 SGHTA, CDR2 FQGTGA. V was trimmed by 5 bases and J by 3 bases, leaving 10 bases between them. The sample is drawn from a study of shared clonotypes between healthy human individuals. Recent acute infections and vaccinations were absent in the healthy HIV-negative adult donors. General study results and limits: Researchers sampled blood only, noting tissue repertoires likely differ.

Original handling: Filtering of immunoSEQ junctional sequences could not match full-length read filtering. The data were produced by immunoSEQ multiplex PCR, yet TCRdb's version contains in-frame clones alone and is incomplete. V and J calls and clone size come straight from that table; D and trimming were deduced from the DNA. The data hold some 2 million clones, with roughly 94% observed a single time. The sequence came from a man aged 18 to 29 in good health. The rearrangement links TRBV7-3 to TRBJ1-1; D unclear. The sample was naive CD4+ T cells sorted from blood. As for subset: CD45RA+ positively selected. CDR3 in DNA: TGTGCCAGCAGCCGTAAGTGGGACACTGAAGCTTTCTTT. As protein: CASSRKWDTEAFF. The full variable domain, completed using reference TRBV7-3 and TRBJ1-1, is GAGVSQTPSNKVTEKGKYVELRCDPISGHTALYWYRQSLGQGPEFLIYFQGTGAADDSGLPNDRFFAVRPEGSVSTLKIQRTERGDSAVYLCASSRKWDTEAFFGQGTRLTVV.